The clone carrying this T cell receptor beta chain was counted at least ten times. Its antigen is unidentified. The library attached unique molecular identifiers to individual cDNA molecules. In the source study's methods: Samples ranged from about 23,224 to 690,600 TCRs, with a median of around 100,000. TCRdb itself ran the 5' RACE reads through MiXCR, one entry per CDR3 protein. TCRdb, rather than the study authors, made the V and J calls. The sample shows about 140,000 distinct CDR3 sequences, approximately 4% of them seen only once. Total RNA was extracted from unfractionated whole blood. The data belong to a study of human T cells and chemical hapten exposure. Looking at the study overall: Small differences in pooled library volume mainly drove the variation in TCR yields per sample. Findings of the study overall: DPC sensitization left the count of TCRs above 1 in 1000 unchanged.

The V and J ends lost 7 bases and 8 bases, in that order; junction bases with no gene match: 7. The CDR3 runs 12 residues. The V call is TRBV12-3 or TRBV12-4, the J call TRBJ1-1; 7 bases match TRBD1. This receptor was taken from a female donor in good health. The DNA of the CDR3 is TGTGCCAGCAATACCCAGGGGGTCGAAGCTTTCTTT. It specifies CASNTQGVEAFF.